The clone carrying this TCR beta chain was seen a handful of times. What it binds is not known. The PCR employed 60 Vbeta primers together with 13 Jbeta primers. Generated by immunoSEQ multiplex PCR, the TCRdb table keeps only in-frame clones and is missing some. In the table there are about 160,000 clones, around four fifths of which are singletons. The V gene lost 0 bases and the J gene lost 3 bases, with 5 bases spanning the gap. Germline lookup yields CDR1 MNHEY and CDR2 SVGAGI. The CDR3 is made up of 14 amino acids. The sample originates from a study of cytomegalovirus exposure and HLA in healthy donors. Broader study findings: A previous analysis found most TCR beta V segments productive roughly 90% or roughly 30% of the time. In a later analysis, several top co-occurrence clusters appeared linked to parvovirus B19, influenza, CMV and Epstein-Barr virus. Some highly shared sequence variants likely arose as a pipeline artifact. Presence/absence analysis assumed near-uniform sequencing depth across donors.

The receptor was derived from a man aged 45-65 years in good health and CMV-seropositive. This chain joins TRBV6-5 and TRBJ1-4; D unresolved. Sequences were obtained from PBMCs. This CDR3 is CASSYSESNEKLFF. CDR3 DNA: TGTGCCAGCAGTTACTCGGAGTCTAATGAAAAACTGTTTTTT.